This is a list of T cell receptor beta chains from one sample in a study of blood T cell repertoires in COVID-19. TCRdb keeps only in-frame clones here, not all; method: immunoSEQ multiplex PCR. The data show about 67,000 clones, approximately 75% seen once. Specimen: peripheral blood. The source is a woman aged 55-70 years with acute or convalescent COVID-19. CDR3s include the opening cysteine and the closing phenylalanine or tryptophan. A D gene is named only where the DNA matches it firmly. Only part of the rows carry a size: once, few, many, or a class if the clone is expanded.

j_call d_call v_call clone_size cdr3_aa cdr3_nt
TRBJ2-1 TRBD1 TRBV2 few CASSGQGGYEQFF TGTGCCAGCAGTGGACAGGGCGGCTATGAGCAGTTCTTC
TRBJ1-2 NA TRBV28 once CASSRPGQTYGYTF TGTGCCAGCAGCCGACCAGGACAGACCTATGGCTACACCTTC
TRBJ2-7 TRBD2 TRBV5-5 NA CASSLLQRGSSYEQYF TGTGCCAGCAGCTTGTTGCAGCGGGGGAGCTCCTACGAGCAGTACTTC
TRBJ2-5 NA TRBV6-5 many CASSYNPGRQETQYF TGTGCCAGCAGTTACAACCCGGGGAGGCAAGAGACCCAGTACTTC
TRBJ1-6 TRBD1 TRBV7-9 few CASRTDRAVNSPLHF TGTGCCAGCAGGACGGACAGGGCGGTTAATTCACCCCTCCACTTT
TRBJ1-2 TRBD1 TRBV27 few CASSSTGGAGYTF TGTGCCAGCAGTTCGACAGGGGGCGCTGGCTACACCTTC
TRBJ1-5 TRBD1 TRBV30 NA CAWGGGPLAPQHF TGTGCCTGGGGAGGGGGCCCCTTAGCGCCCCAGCATTTT
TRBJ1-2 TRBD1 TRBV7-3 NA CASSLRDRAKDYGYTF TGTGCCAGCAGCTTACGGGACAGGGCGAAGGACTATGGCTACACCTTC
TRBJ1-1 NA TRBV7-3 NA CASSLLGVDTEAFF TGTGCCAGCAGCTTATTAGGGGTGGACACTGAAGCTTTCTTT
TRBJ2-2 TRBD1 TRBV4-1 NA CASSQPTGQGTGELFF TGCGCCAGCAGCCAGCCCACGGGACAGGGTACCGGGGAGCTGTTTTTT
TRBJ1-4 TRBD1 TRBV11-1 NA CASSRGQGDEKLFF TGTGCCAGCAGCCGTGGACAGGGGGATGAAAAACTGTTTTTT
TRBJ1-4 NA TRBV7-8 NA CASSLAYGGHHEKLFF TGTGCCAGCAGCTTAGCGTACGGGGGGCACCATGAAAAACTGTTTTTT
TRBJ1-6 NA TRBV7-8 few CASSLQGSSSPLHF TGTGCCAGCAGCTTACAGGGATCCAGCTCTCCCCTCCACTTT
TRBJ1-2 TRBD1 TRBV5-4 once CASSLDRGSYTF TGTGCCAGCAGCTTGGACAGGGGTAGCTACACCTTC
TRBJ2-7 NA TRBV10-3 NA CAISESGATYEQYF TGTGCCATCAGTGAGTCAGGGGCTACCTACGAGCAGTACTTC
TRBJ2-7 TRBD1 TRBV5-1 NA CASRRDSYEQYF TGCGCCAGCAGAAGGGACAGCTACGAGCAGTACTTC
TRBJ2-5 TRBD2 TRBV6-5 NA CASSLGGGRETQYF TGTGCCAGCAGCCTGGGGGGGGGAAGAGAGACCCAGTACTTC
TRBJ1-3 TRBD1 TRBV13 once CASRVRGRAGNTIYF TGTGCCAGCAGGGTCAGGGGGCGCGCTGGAAACACCATATATTTT
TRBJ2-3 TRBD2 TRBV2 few CASKTSLAGGTDTQYF TGTGCCAGCAAAACGTCCCTAGCGGGGGGCACAGATACGCAGTATTTT
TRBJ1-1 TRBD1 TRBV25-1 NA CASIRTGNTEAFF TGTGCCAGCATACGGACAGGGAACACTGAAGCTTTCTTT
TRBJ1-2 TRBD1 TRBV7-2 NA CASSLGGTGGRYGYTF TGTGCCAGCAGCTTAGGTGGGACAGGGGGAAGGTATGGCTACACCTTC
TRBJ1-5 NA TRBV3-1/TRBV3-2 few CASSQDRGLAPQHF TGTGCCAGCAGCCAAGACCGGGGTTTGGCGCCCCAGCATTTT
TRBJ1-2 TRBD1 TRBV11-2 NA CASSLAHARQGNNYGYTF TGTGCCAGCAGCTTAGCCCACGCCCGACAGGGAAATAACTATGGCTACACCTTC
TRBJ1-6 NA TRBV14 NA CASSQTRTANSPLHF TGTGCCAGCAGCCAAACGAGGACAGCTAATTCACCCCTCCACTTT
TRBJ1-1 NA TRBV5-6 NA CASNLQGIGRAFF TGTGCCAGCAACTTACAGGGAATTGGTCGAGCTTTCTTT
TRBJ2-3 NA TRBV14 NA CASSQDRRSIFTDTQYF TGTGCCAGCAGCCAGGATAGGAGGTCTATATTCACAGATACGCAGTATTTT
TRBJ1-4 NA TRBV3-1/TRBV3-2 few CASSQGGGTREKLFF TGTGCCAGCAGCCAAGGGGGAGGGACGAGGGAAAAACTGTTTTTT
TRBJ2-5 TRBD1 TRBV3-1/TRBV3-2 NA CASSRRTGGRETQYF TGTGCCAGCAGCCGCCGAACAGGGGGCAGAGAGACCCAGTACTTC
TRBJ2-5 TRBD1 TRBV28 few CASRSDRGFWETQYF TGTGCCAGCAGGTCGGACAGGGGGTTTTGGGAGACCCAGTACTTC
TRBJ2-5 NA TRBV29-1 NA CSVDYSQETQYF TGCAGCGTTGACTACAGCCAAGAGACCCAGTACTTC
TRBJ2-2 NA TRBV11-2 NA CASSLGTYAGELFF TGTGCCAGCAGCTTAGGGACTTATGCCGGGGAGCTGTTTTTT
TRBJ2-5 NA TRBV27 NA CASSLSPRGNQETQYF TGTGCCAGCAGTTTATCCCCCCGGGGTAACCAAGAGACCCAGTACTTC
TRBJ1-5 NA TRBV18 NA CASSPTGFDQPQHF TGTGCCAGCTCACCAACAGGGTTCGATCAGCCCCAGCATTTT
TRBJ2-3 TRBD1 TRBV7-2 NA CASSPRGDSLTDTQYF TGTGCCAGCAGCCCACGAGGGGACAGCCTCACAGATACGCAGTATTTT
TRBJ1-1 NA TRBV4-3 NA CASSQEEVGYTEAFF TGCGCCAGCAGCCAAGAGGAGGTAGGGTACACTGAAGCTTTCTTT
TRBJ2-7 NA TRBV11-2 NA CASSLVSYEQYF TGTGCCAGCAGCTTAGTGAGCTACGAGCAGTACTTC
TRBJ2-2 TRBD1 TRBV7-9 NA CASSFGTGETGELFF TGTGCCAGCAGCTTCGGGACAGGGGAGACCGGGGAGCTGTTTTTT
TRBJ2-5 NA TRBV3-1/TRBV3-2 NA CASSQDSAVRETQYF TGTGCCAGCAGCCAAGACTCCGCTGTTAGAGAGACCCAGTACTTC
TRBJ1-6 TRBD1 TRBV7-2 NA CASSPYPIGTGNPPLHF TGTGCCAGCAGCCCGTACCCTATCGGGACAGGGAATCCACCCCTCCACTTT
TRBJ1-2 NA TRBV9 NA CASSLDPTGGYTF TGTGCCAGCAGCCTCGACCCGACAGGAGGCTACACCTTC
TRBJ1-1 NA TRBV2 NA CASRADSSEAFF TGTGCCAGCAGAGCGGACAGTTCTGAAGCTTTCTTT
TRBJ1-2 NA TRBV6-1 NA CASSEAKGRYGYTF TGTGCCAGCAGTGAAGCGAAGGGGCGATATGGCTACACCTTC
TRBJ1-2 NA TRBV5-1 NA CASSLEAVSFYGYTF TGCGCCAGCAGCTTGGAGGCGGTTTCGTTCTATGGCTACACCTTC
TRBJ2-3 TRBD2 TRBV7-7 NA CASSLGLAGTDTQYF TGTGCTAGCAGCTTAGGCCTAGCGGGCACAGATACGCAGTATTTT
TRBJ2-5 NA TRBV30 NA CAWRVQGPETQYF TGTGCCTGGAGGGTACAGGGCCCAGAGACCCAGTACTTC
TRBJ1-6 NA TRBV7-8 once CASSSGTLRSPLHF TGTGCCAGCAGCTCGGGGACACTAAGATCACCCCTCCACTTT
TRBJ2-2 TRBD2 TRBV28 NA CASSSGTSGARGTGELFF TGTGCCAGCAGTTCAGGGACTAGCGGGGCGCGTGGCACCGGGGAGCTGTTTTTT
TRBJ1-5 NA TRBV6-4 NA CASSVGVGQPQHF TGTGCCAGCAGTGTAGGGGTGGGCCAGCCCCAGCATTTT
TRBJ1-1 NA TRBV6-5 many CASRGSRTEAFF TGTGCCAGCAGGGGGAGCCGCACTGAAGCTTTCTTT
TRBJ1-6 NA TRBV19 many CASAFGGTSPLHF TGTGCCAGTGCCTTCGGAGGGACCTCACCCCTCCACTTT
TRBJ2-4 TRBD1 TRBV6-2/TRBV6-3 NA CASSNPGQGKDIQYF TGTGCCAGCAGTAACCCGGGACAGGGGAAGGACATTCAGTACTTC
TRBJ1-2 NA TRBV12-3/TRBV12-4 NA CASSLWSYGYTF TGTGCCAGCAGTTTGTGGAGCTATGGCTACACCTTC
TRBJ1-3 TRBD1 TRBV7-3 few CASSLLQGIRNTIYF TGTGCCAGCAGCTTATTACAGGGGATTAGAAACACCATATATTTT